This T cell receptor (beta chain) was identified in a study of shared clonotypes between healthy human individuals. Clones were read by immunoSEQ multiplex PCR, and TCRdb kept only the in-frame ones, dropping some. The sample has roughly 1.4 million clones, 98% to 99% seen once. CDR1 and CDR2 from the germline V gene are SGHRS and YFSETQ. CDR3 size: 15 residues. The junction had 8 bases not matched to a gene; V was cut back by 3 bases and J by 4 bases. The sequence was obtained from a man aged 30 to 39 in good health. Material for sequencing was naive CD4+ T cells sorted from blood. Subset described: CD45RA+ positively selected. The J gene is TRBJ1-2, the V gene TRBV5-1; the match to TRBD1 covers 8 bases. The CDR3 here is CASSSQGQGGYGYTF. For the CDR3, the DNA is TGCGCCAGCAGCTCTCAAGGACAGGGTGGCTATGGCTACACCTTC.